This T cell receptor beta chain was recovered during a study of shared clonotypes between healthy human individuals. Study-wide results and limits: Collection of samples was limited to blood; tissue repertoires likely differ.

The test was conducted at deep level. Loaded into unsorted PBMC replicate PCRs was about 300 ng DNA, some 27,000 T cell genomes. The assay was immunoSEQ multiplex PCR, and TCRdb's table has in-frame clones only and misses some. The profile shows 490,000 or so clones, around 78% of them singletons. The CDR3 runs to 12 residues. From germline, CDR1 is GTSNPN and CDR2 SVGIG (reference sequence). V was shortened by 1 base and J by 8 bases, with 8 bases between the two germline ends. This clone was seen only a few times. The antigen is unknown. Just one base apart from a much larger clone, this may be a read error. Because the CDR3 is missing its conserved closing phenylalanine or tryptophan, this is likely a read error.

Material for sequencing was PBMCs. This rearrangement joins TRBV30 to TRBJ1-4; D gene uncertain. The source is a woman between 35 and 50 years old in good health. Some clones in this sample may be carry-over from other donors' samples. DNA of the CDR3: TGTGCCTGGAGTGCCTCTCGGGAAAAACTGTTTCTT. Its translation: CAWSASREKLFL.